This note documents a single TCR beta chain sequence. Its specificity is not known. The donors were part of the roughly 120-subject validation cohort, which stood apart from the approximately 700-subject first cohort. Method: immunoSEQ multiplex PCR; TCRdb's copy keeps in-frame clones and lacks some. The table lists some 310,000 clones, approximately 85% of them singletons. This entry is derived from a study of cytomegalovirus exposure and HLA in healthy donors. Study-level results: High specificity and sensitivity for cytomegalovirus status were reported for the classifier. Later, an analysis found that TCR clusters from the first cohort tended to co-occur in the roughly 130 validation repertoires. CMV antigen specificity was confirmed in vitro for three CMV-associated chains.

The CDR3 consists of 14 residues. The germline V and J ends were trimmed by 2 bases and 5 bases, with 12 bases remaining between them. Germline CDR1 and CDR2: MNHNY and SVGAGI (reference sequence). The clonotype was recovered from a man aged 25-40 years in good health and CMV-seronegative. The sequenced sample consisted of PBMCs. This rearrangement joins TRBV6-6 to TRBJ2-5, with unresolved D. The CDR3: CASSYRGRIETQYF. The CDR3 bases are TGTGCCAGCAGTTACAGAGGTAGGATCGAGACCCAGTACTTC.